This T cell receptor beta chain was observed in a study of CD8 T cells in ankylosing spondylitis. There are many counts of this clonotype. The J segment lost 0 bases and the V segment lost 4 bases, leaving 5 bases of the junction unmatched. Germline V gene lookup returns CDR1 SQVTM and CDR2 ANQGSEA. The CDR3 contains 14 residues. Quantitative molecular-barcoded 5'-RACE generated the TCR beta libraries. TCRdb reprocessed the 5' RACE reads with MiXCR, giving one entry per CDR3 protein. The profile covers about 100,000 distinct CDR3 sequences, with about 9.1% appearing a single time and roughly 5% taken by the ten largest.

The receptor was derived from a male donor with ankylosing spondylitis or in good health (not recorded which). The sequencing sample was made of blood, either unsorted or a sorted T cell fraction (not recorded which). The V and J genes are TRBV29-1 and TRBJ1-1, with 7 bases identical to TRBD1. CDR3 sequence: CSVGTGAMNTEAFF. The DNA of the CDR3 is TGCAGCGTTGGGACAGGAGCCATGAACACTGAAGCTTTCTTT.